This T cell receptor (beta chain) stems from a study of cytomegalovirus exposure and HLA in healthy donors. Both 60 Vbeta primers and 13 Jbeta primers went into the PCR. Original methodology: An analysis performed later counted roughly 79 million unique TCR beta chains (roughly 11 million of them shared). The protocol was immunoSEQ multiplex PCR, while the TCRdb copy is restricted to in-frame clones and leaves out a portion. V, J and clone size derive from that table, while D and trimming were established from the DNA sequence. The sample contains some 120,000 clones, 75% to 85% of which appear only once. The J segment lost 5 bases and the V segment lost 1 base, leaving 5 bases of the junction unmatched. This CDR3 has 15 amino acids. Germline V CDR1 and CDR2: SGHRS, YFSETQ. The sample holds one count of this clone. Antigen unknown. Study-wide results and limits: Some public TCRs appeared in many individuals, while most sequences were rare. The Asian-associated ancestry cluster reportedly had fewer N-insertions than the approximately 690-donor mean in a later analysis. Some highly shared sequence variants likely arose as a pipeline artifact.

This chain joins TRBV5-1 and TRBJ2-5; 10 nucleotides match TRBD1. The sequence was collected from a male donor in good health and CMV-seronegative. Sample: PBMCs. The CDR3 spells CASSLRQGASETQYF. The CDR3 nucleotides read TGCGCCAGCAGCTTGAGACAGGGGGCATCGGAGACCCAGTACTTC.